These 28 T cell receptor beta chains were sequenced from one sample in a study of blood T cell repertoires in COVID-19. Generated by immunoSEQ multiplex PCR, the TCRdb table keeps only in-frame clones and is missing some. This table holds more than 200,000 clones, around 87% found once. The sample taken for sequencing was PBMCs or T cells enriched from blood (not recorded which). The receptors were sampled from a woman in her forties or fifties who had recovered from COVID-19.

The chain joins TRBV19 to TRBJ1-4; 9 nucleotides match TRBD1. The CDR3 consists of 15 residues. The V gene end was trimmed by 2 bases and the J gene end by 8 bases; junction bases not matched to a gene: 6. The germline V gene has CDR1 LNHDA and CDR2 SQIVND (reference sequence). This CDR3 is CASSISGQGSEKLFF. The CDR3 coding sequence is TGTGCCAGTAGTATATCGGGACAGGGAAGCGAAAAACTGTTTTTT.

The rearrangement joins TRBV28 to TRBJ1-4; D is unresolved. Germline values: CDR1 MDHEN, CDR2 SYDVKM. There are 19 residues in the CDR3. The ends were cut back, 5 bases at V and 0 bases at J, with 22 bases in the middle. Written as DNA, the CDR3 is TGTGCCAGCAGTCTCAGGTTTTTACCACAATTCGCAACTAATGAAAAACTGTTTTTT. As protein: CASSLRFLPQFATNEKLFF. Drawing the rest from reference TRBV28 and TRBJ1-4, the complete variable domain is DVKVTQSSRYLVKRTGEKVFLECVQDMDHENMFWYRQDPGLGLRLIYFSYDVKMKEKGDIPEGYSVSREKKERFSLILESASTNQTSMYLCASSLRFLPQFATNEKLFFGSGTQLSVL.

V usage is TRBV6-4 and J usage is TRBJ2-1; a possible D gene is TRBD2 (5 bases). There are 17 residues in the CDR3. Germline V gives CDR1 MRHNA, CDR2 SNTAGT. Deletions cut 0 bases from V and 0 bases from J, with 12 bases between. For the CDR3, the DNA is TGTGCCAGCAGTGACTCGTATAGAGGGAGCTCCTACAATGAGCAGTTCTTC. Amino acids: CASSDSYRGSSYNEQFF.

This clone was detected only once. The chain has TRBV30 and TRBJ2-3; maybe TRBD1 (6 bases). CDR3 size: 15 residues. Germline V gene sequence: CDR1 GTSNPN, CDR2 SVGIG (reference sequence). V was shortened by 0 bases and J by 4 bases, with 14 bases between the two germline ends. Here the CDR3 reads CAWSVPTGMSDTQYF. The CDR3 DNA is TGTGCCTGGAGTGTACCAACAGGGATGTCAGATACGCAGTATTTT. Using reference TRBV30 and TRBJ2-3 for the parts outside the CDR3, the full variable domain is SQTIHQWPATLVQPVGSPLSLECTVEGTSNPNLYWYRQAAGRGLQLLFYSVGIGQISSEVPQNLSASRPQDRQFILSSKKLLLSDSGFYLCAWSVPTGMSDTQYFGPGTRLTVL.

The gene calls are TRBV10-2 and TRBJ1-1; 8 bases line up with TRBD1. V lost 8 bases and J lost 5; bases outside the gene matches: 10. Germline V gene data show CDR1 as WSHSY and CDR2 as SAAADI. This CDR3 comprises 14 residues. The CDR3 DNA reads TGCGCCAGCTCGCGCAGGGGGCTAGGGACTGAAGCTTTCTTT. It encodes CASSRRGLGTEAFF.

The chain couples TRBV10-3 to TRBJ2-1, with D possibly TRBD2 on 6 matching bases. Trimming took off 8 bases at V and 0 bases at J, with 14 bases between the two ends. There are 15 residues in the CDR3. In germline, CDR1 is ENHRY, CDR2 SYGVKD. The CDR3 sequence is CAIRGRDGSYNEQFF. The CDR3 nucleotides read TGTGCCATCCGTGGGCGGGACGGCTCCTACAATGAGCAGTTCTTC.

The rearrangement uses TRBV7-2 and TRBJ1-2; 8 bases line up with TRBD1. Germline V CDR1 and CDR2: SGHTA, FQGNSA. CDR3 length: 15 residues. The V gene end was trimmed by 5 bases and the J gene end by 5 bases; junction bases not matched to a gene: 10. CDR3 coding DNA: TGTGCCAGCAGCCCCCGGACAGGGAGCACTTATGGCTACACCTTC. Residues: CASSPRTGSTYGYTF.

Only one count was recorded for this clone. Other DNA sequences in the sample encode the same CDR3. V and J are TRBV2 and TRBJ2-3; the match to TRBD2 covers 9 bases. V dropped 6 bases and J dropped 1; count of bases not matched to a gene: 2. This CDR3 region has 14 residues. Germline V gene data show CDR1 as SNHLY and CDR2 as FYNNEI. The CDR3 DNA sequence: TGTGCCAGCAGGCGGACTAGCGGCACAGATACGCAGTATTTT. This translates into CASRRTSGTDTQYF.

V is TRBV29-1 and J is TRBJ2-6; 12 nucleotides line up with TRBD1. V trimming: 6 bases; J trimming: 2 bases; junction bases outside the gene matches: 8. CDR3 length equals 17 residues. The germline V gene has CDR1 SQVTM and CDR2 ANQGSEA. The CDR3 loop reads CSVRDRGLIAGANVLTF. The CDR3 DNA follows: TGCAGCGTACGGGACAGGGGGCTAATTGCTGGGGCCAACGTCCTGACTTTC.

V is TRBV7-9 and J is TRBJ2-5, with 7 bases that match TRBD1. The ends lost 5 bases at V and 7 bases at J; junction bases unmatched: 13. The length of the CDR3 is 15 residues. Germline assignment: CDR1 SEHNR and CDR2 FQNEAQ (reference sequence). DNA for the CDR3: TGTGCCAGCAGCGGACGACAGGGCCGGGATGGGACCCAGTACTTC. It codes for CASSGRQGRDGTQYF. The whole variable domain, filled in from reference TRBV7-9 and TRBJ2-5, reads DTGVSQNPRHKITKRGQNVTFRCDPISEHNRLYWYRQTLGQGPEFLTYFQNEAQLEKSRLLSDRFSAERPKGSFSTLEIQRTEQGDSAMYLCASSGRQGRDGTQYFGPGTRLLVL.

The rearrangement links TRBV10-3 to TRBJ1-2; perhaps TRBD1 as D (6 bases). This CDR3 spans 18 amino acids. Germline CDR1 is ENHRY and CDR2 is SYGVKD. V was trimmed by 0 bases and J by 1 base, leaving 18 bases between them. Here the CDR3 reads CAISESILLQGNNYGYTF. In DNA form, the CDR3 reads TGTGCCATCAGTGAGTCGATCCTCTTGCAGGGGAATAACTATGGCTACACCTTC.

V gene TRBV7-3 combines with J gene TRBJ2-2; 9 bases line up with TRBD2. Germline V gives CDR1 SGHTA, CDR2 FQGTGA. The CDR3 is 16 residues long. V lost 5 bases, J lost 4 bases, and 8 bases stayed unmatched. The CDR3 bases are TGTGCCAGCAGCCCGATAGCGGGGGCGGGCACCGGGGAGCTGTTTTTT. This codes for CASSPIAGAGTGELFF.

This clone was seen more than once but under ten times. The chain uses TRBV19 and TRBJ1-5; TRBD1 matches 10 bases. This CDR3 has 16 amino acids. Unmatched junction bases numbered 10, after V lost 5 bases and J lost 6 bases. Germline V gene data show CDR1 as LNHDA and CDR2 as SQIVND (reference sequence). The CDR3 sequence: CASSLWDRGFAQPQHF. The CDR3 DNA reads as TGTGCCAGTAGTCTATGGGACAGGGGTTTTGCTCAGCCCCAGCATTTT.

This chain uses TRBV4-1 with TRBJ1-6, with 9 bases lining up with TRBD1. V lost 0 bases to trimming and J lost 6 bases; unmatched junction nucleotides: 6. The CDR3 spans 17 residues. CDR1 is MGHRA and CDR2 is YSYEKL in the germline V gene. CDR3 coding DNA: TGCGCCAGCAGCCAAGAGGGGCACAGGGGGCCTAATTCACCCCTCCACTTT. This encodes CASSQEGHRGPNSPLHF.

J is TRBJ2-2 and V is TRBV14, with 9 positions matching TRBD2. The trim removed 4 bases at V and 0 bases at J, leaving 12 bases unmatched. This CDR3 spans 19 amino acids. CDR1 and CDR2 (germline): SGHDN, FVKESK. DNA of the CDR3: TGTGCCAGCAGCCGTCGTTCGGGGCGGGAGGGCCCGAACACCGGGGAGCTGTTTTTT. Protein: CASSRRSGREGPNTGELFF. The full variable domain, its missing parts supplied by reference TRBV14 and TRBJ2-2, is EAGVTQFPSHSVIEKGQTVTLRCDPISGHDNLYWYRRVMGKEIKFLLHFVKESKQDESGMPNNRFLAERTGGTYSTLKVQPAELEDSGVYFCASSRRSGREGPNTGELFFGEGSRLTVL.

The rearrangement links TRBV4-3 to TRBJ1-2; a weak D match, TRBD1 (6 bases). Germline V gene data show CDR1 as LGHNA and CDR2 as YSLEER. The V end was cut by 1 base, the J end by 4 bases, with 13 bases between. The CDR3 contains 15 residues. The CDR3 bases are TGCGCCAGCAGCCAAGGCCGGGGGGCAACCTATGGCTACACCTTC. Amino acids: CASSQGRGATYGYTF.

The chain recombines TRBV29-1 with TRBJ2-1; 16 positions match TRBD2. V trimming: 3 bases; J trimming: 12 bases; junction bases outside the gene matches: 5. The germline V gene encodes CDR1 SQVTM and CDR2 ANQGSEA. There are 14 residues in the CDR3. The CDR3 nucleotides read TGCAGCGTTGACGCCGGGACTAGCGGGAGGGGGCAGTTCTTC. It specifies CSVDAGTSGRGQFF.

For the CDR3, the DNA is TGTGCCAGCAGTCCCCCGAACTATGGCTACACCTTC. Protein: CASSPPNYGYTF. This rearrangement joins TRBV28 to TRBJ1-2; D unclear. From germline, CDR1 is MDHEN and CDR2 SYDVKM. V dropped 5 bases and J dropped 2 bases, with 6 bases sitting between them. The CDR3 contains 12 residues.

The CDR3 DNA reads as TGCGCCAGCAGCCCGGGGGGGACTACCCCAGACGAGCAGTACTTC. Translation: CASSPGGTTPDEQYF. The chain couples TRBV5-1 to TRBJ2-7; 8 bases align to TRBD2. The CDR3 loop spans 15 amino acids. Germline V gives CDR1 SGHRS, CDR2 YFSETQ. V gave up 4 bases and J gave up 5 bases; unmatched junction bases: 11.

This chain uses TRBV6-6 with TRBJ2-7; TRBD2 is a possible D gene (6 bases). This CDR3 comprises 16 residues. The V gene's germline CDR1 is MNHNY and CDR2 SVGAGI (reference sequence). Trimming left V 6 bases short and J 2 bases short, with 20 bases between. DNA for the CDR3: TGTGCCAGCAGCTTACTCGGGGTGGGGGGAACCTACGAGCAGTACTTC. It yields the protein CASSLLGVGGTYEQYF.

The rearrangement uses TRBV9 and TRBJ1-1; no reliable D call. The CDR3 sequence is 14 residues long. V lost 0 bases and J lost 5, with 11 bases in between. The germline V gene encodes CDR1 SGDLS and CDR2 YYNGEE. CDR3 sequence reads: CASSVGGASTEAFF. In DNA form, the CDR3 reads TGTGCCAGCAGCGTAGGTGGAGCAAGTACTGAAGCTTTCTTT.

This CDR3 reads CASTRNYGYTF. DNA of the CDR3: TGTGCCAGTACTCGGAACTATGGCTACACCTTC. The genes are TRBV6-6 and TRBJ1-2; D is unclear. This CDR3 is built from 11 residues. The germline CDR1 and CDR2 sequences are MNHNY and SVGAGI (reference sequence). V shed 9 bases and J shed 2 bases, with 7 bases lying between them.

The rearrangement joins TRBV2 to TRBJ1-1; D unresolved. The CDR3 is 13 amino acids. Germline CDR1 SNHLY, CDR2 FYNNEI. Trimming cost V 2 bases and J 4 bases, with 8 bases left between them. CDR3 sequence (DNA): TGTGCCAGCAGTGAAAGTGCGTTCACTGAAGCTTTCTTT. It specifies CASSESAFTEAFF. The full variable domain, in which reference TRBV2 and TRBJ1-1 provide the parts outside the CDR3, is EPEVTQTPSHQVTQMGQEVILRCVPISNHLYFYWYRQILGQKVEFLVSFYNNEISEKSEIFDDQFSVERPDGSNFTLKIRSTKLEDSAMYFCASSESAFTEAFFGQGTRLTVV.

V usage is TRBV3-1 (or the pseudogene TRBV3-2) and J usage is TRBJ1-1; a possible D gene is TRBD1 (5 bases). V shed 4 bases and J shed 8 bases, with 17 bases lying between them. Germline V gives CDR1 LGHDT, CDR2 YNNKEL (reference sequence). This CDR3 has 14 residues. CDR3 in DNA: TGTGCCAGCAGCCCCTTCTCGTTGGCAGGGGAAGCTTTCTTT. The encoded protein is CASSPFSLAGEAFF.

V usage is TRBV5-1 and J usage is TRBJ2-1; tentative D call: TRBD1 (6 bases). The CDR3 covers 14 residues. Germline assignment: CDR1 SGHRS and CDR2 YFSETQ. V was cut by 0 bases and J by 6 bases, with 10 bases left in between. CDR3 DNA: TGCGCCAGCAGCTTGGCTACAGGGCTCAATGAGCAGTTCTTC. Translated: CASSLATGLNEQFF.

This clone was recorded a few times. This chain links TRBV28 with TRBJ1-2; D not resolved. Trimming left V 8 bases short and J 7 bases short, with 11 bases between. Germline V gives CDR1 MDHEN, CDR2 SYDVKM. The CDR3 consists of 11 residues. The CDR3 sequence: CASGREGGYTF. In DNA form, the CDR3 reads TGTGCCAGCGGCCGAGAGGGTGGCTACACCTTC.

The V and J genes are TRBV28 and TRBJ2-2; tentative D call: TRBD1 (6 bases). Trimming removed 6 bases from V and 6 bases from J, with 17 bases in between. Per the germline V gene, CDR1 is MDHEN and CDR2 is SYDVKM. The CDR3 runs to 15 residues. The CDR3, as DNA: TGTGCCAGCAGGGGGGCCTGGGTGGCCGCCGGGGAGCTGTTTTTT. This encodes CASRGAWVAAGELFF.

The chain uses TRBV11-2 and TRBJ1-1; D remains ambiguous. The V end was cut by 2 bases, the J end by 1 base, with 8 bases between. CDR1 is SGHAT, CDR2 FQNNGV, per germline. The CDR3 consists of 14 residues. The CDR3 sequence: CASSLPVRNTEAFF. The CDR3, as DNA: TGTGCCAGCAGCTTACCGGTGAGGAACACTGAAGCTTTCTTT.